The present T cell receptor beta chain was sequenced within a study of blood T cell repertoires in COVID-19. Study-wide context: From the United States, Italy and Spain came samples of acute and convalescent COVID-19.

Looked up from germline, CDR1 is MNHEY and CDR2 is SVGAGI. This CDR3 contains 14 residues. Trimming stripped 8 bases from V and 6 bases from J, with 17 bases between. In the authors' workflow: Amplified reference gene primers provided the basis for estimating nucleated cell counts. The repertoire was sequenced with immunoSEQ multiplex PCR; TCRdb's copy has only in-frame clones and lacks some. V, J and clone size derive from that table, while D and trimming were established from the DNA sequence. The sample consists of 69,000 or so clones, 82% of them appearing once. Input material: peripheral blood. The sequence derives from a woman older than 75 with acute or convalescent COVID-19. This rearrangement joins TRBV6-5 to TRBJ1-5, with D possibly matching TRBD1 (6 bases). DNA for the CDR3: TGTGCCAGCCTGGGACAAGGGGCGGTTCAGCCCCAGCATTTT. Its translation is CASLGQGAVQPQHF.